This TCR beta chain appears in the sequencing data of a study of cytomegalovirus exposure and HLA in healthy donors. Points from the study as a whole: Presence/absence analyses assumed roughly uniform sequencing depth across donors, which may not hold. A few CMV-associated chains were confirmed in vitro to be specific for CMV antigens.

PCR used 60 Vbeta primers and 13 Jbeta primers. This table comes from immunoSEQ multiplex PCR, and its TCRdb copy is limited to in-frame clones, with some not included. This sample has 150,000 to 200,000 clones, with approximately 80% found just once. It was healthy bone marrow donors who served as donors. The CDR3 is 15 amino acids. V gave up 0 bases and J gave up 5 bases, with 14 bases separating them. CDR1 and CDR2 from the germline V gene are SEHNR and FQNEAQ (reference sequence). With respect to this clone: Its specificity is unknown.

Source material: PBMCs. V gene TRBV7-9 combines with J gene TRBJ2-7; the D gene is possibly TRBD2 (7 bases). This clonotype was sampled from a woman younger than 45 in good health and CMV-seropositive. The CDR3 loop is CASSLALGGQNEQYF. The CDR3 DNA reads as TGTGCCAGCAGCTTAGCGCTCGGGGGGCAGAACGAGCAGTACTTC.